A selection of T cell receptor beta chains follows, all from one sample in a study of T cell changes during pregnancy in multiple sclerosis. The protocol was immunoSEQ multiplex PCR, while the TCRdb copy is restricted to in-frame clones and leaves out a portion. This sample has roughly 87,000 clones, with about 89% found just once. Material: PBMCs, obtained in the first trimester of pregnancy. These receptors originate from a female donor in good health, serving as a control in a pregnancy study. Some clones in this sample may be carry-over from other donors' samples. The CDR3 runs from the conserved cysteine through the conserved F or W. Each record gives: D gene, J gene, CDR3 length, V gene, clone size, CDR3 DNA, CDR3 protein. D genes are given only for firm matches. Size values are once, few and many counts, or a class for expanded clones, and some rows have none.

>NA|TRBJ2-1|12|TRBV10-1|NA
TGCGCCAGCAGTACATCAGGGCTCGAGCAGTTCTTC
CASSTSGLEQFF
>TRBD2|TRBJ2-2|16|TRBV9|NA
TGTGCCAGCAGCGTAGCGGGACTAGCGGGGGCTGGGGAGCTGTTTTTT
CASSVAGLAGAGELFF
>NA|TRBJ1-5|16|TRBV28|NA
TGTGCCAGCAGCCCCCGGGTTGGGTTGATCAATCAGCCCCAGCATTTT
CASSPRVGLINQPQHF
>TRBD1|TRBJ2-2|16|TRBV28|NA
TGTGCCAGCAGTTCCTGGACAGGGGTAGGGTCCGGGGAGCTGTTTTTT
CASSSWTGVGSGELFF
>TRBD1|TRBJ2-1|19|TRBV27|NA
TGTGCCAGCAGTGGAGGACAGGGGGGATTTACGAGCTCCTACAATGAGCAGTTCTTC
CASSGGQGGFTSSYNEQFF
>TRBD2|TRBJ2-1|16|TRBV4-2|NA
TGTGCCAGCAGCCAAGAATTCGCGGGGGGTTACAATGAGCAGTTCTTC
CASSQEFAGGYNEQFF
>NA|TRBJ2-2|12|TRBV15|NA
TGTGCCACCAGCAGCCTAGCCGGGGAGCTGTTTTTT
CATSSLAGELFF
>NA|TRBJ1-2|12|TRBV19|NA
TGTGCCAGTAGTGGATCACAGGGTGGCTACACCTTC
CASSGSQGGYTF
>NA|TRBJ1-6|15|TRBV6-1|NA
TGTGCCAGCAGTGAAGGGGCAGGCTATAATTCACCCCTCCACTTT
CASSEGAGYNSPLHF
>TRBD1|TRBJ2-5|15|TRBV7-3|NA
TGTGCCAGCAGCCGGACAGGGGGCGATAAAGAGACCCAGTACTTC
CASSRTGGDKETQYF
>TRBD2|TRBJ2-3|17|TRBV15|NA
TGTGCCACCAGCAGAGATCCCCCAGCGGGGGGGCGGAATACGCAGTATTTT
CATSRDPPAGGRNTQYF
>NA|TRBJ1-6|16|TRBV14|few
TGTGCCAGCAGCCAAGATCGGCCGGGTGGAAATTCACCCCTCCACTTT
CASSQDRPGGNSPLHF
>TRBD1|TRBJ2-7|14|TRBV2|NA
TGTGCCAGCGGGTTGGACAGGGTAACCTACGAGCAGTACTTC
CASGLDRVTYEQYF
>NA|TRBJ1-2|15|TRBV6-5|NA
TGTGCCAGCAGTTACCGGGGGGCATTTAACTATGGCTACACCTTC
CASSYRGAFNYGYTF
>TRBD2|TRBJ2-1|16|TRBV29-1|NA
TGCAGCGTTGAAGAGGAGGGACTAGCCCCATACAATGAGCAGTTCTTC
CSVEEEGLAPYNEQFF
>TRBD2|TRBJ2-1|14|TRBV4-3|NA
TGCGCCAGCAGCCAAGGGACTAGCGGAAGGGGGCAGTTCTTC
CASSQGTSGRGQFF
>TRBD2|TRBJ2-2|14|TRBV27|NA
TGTGCCAGCAGTTTCGGGACTAGAGACGGGGAGCTGTTTTTT
CASSFGTRDGELFF
>NA|TRBJ2-1|14|TRBV7-2|NA
TGTGCCAGCAGCTTACAGCGGAGCTACAATGAGCAGTTCTTC
CASSLQRSYNEQFF
>NA|TRBJ2-6|17|TRBV9|NA
TGTGCCAGCAGCTCTTCTGACGGGGTTGCTGGGGCCAACGTCCTGACTTTC
CASSSSDGVAGANVLTF
>NA|TRBJ1-1|14|TRBV19|NA
TGTGCCAGTAGTCTTGGACGGGAAAACACTGAAGCTTTCTTT
CASSLGRENTEAFF
>NA|TRBJ2-2|14|TRBV4-1|few
TGCGCCAGCAGCCAATCAGGGTACACCGGGGAGCTGTTTTTT
CASSQSGYTGELFF
>NA|TRBJ2-7|11|TRBV6-5|NA
TGTGCCAGCAGTGACAGGTACGAGCAGTACTTC
CASSDRYEQYF
>TRBD1|TRBJ1-6|14|TRBV27|NA
TGTGCCAGCAGTATAGGACAGGGGACCCGCCGGCTCCACTTT
CASSIGQGTRRLHF
>NA|TRBJ2-7|12|TRBV28|NA
TGTGCCAGCAGTTTGCCGGAGGGCGAGCAGTACTTC
CASSLPEGEQYF
>NA|TRBJ2-1|11|TRBV30|NA
TGTGCCCACGGGTCCTACAATGAGCAGTTCTTC
CAHGSYNEQFF
>TRBD1|TRBJ2-3|17|TRBV5-6|NA
TGTGCCAGCAGCTTGGAAGCAGGGGGCCTTTCGACAGATACGCAGTATTTT
CASSLEAGGLSTDTQYF
>NA|TRBJ2-7|14|TRBV7-9|NA
TGTGCCAGCAGCTTAACCCTTGCTACGGGCGAGCAGTACTTC
CASSLTLATGEQYF
>NA|TRBJ1-5|15|TRBV28|NA
TGTGCCAGCAGTTTAAGTTTGGGTGCGGGGCAGCCCCAGCATTTT
CASSLSLGAGQPQHF
>NA|TRBJ1-6|17|TRBV5-5|NA
TGTGCCAGCAGCTTCAGCGGACAGAGCTCCTATAATTCACCCCTCCACTTT
CASSFSGQSSYNSPLHF
>NA|TRBJ1-5|14|TRBV6-6|NA
TGTGCCAGCAGTGTAGGGGGAAGCAATCAGCCCCAGCATTTT
CASSVGGSNQPQHF
>TRBD1|TRBJ2-2|15|TRBV6-4|NA
TGTGCCAGCAGTGAGCGACAGGGGTACACCGGGGAGCTGTTTTTT
CASSERQGYTGELFF
>NA|TRBJ1-2|13|TRBV6-5|NA
TGTGCCAGCAGCCGACCGACAGGCCAGGGCTACACCTTC
CASSRPTGQGYTF
>TRBD2|TRBJ2-7|14|TRBV27|few
TGTGCCAGCAGTTATTACGGACTAGTGGGGGAGCAGTACTTC
CASSYYGLVGEQYF
>TRBD2|TRBJ2-1|18|TRBV5-6|NA
TGTGCCAGCAGCTCTAACCCCCCACTAGCGGGAGGGTACAATGAGCAGTTCTTC
CASSSNPPLAGGYNEQFF
>TRBD2|TRBJ2-5|13|TRBV7-6|NA
TGTGCCAGCAGCCCGGGCGGGGGAGAGACCCAGTACTTC
CASSPGGGETQYF
>NA|TRBJ1-2|15|TRBV5-1|NA
TGCGCCAGCAGCCCGCGAGCCGTGGGGGCTAACGGCTACACCTTC
CASSPRAVGANGYTF
>TRBD2|TRBJ2-5|17|TRBV5-1|NA
TGCGCCAGCAGCTTGGGGATGTCTAGCGGGAGTGGGGAGACCCAGTACTTC
CASSLGMSSGSGETQYF
>NA|TRBJ2-3|17|TRBV28|NA
TGTGCCAGCAGTCTCCCCGAGGACACTTCCAGCACAGATACGCAGTATTTT
CASSLPEDTSSTDTQYF
>NA|TRBJ2-3|15|TRBV27|NA
TGTGCCAGCAGTGGAGGGCCTCTCTTCACAGATACGCAGTATTTT
CASSGGPLFTDTQYF
>NA|TRBJ1-2|13|TRBV28|once
TGTGCCAGCAGCCCCGGCGGGAGAATCGGCTACACCTTC
CASSPGGRIGYTF
>TRBD1|TRBJ2-2|15|TRBV2|NA
TGTGCCAGCAGTCTCAACAGGGGGCATACCGGGGAGCTGTTTTTT
CASSLNRGHTGELFF
>TRBD2|TRBJ2-1|13|TRBV7-2|NA
TGTGCCAGCAGCTTAACCAGCGGGGGTGAGCAGTTCTTC
CASSLTSGGEQFF
>TRBD2|TRBJ2-5|17|TRBV7-2|once
TGTGCCAGCAGCTCGATCCCGGGACTAGCGGGAGGAGAGACCCAGTACTTC
CASSSIPGLAGGETQYF
>NA|TRBJ1-6|12|TRBV19|few
TGTGCCGGCTCGACGGGGAATTCACCCCTCCACTTT
CAGSTGNSPLHF
>TRBD1|TRBJ2-7|15|TRBV4-3|NA
TGCGCCAGCAGCCAAGAGGGGGACAGTTTCTACGAGCAGTACTTC
CASSQEGDSFYEQYF